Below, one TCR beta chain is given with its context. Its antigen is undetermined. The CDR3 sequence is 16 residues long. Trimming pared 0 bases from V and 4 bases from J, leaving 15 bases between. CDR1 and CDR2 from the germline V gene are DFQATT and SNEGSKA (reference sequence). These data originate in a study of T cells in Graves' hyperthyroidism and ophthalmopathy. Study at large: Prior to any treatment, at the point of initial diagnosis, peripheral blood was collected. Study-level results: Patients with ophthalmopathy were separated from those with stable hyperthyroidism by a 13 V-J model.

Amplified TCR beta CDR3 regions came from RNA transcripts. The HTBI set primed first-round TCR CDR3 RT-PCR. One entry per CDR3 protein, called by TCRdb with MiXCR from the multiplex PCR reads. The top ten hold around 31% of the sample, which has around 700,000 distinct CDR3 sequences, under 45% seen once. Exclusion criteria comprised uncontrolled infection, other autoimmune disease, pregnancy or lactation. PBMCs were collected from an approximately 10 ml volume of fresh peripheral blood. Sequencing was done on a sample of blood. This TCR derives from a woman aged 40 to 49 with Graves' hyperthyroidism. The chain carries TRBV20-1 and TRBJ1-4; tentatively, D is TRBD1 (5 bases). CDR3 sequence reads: CSARDLLRGINEKLFF. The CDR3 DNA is TGCAGTGCTAGAGACCTACTACGGGGGATTAATGAAAAACTGTTTTTT.